This T cell receptor beta chain emerged from a study of tumor-infiltrating lymphocytes in primary liver carcinoma. Across the whole study: Tumor lesions were T1-T3 N0M0 and spanned roughly 4 to 10 cm.

Synthesis of TCR beta cDNA was carried out from 500 ng total RNA with a constant-region primer. ARM-PCR, slightly modified, supplied the TCR beta libraries through three nested multiplex PCR rounds. Running 10 cycles apiece, the first two PCR rounds relied on TRBV1-TRBV30 forward primers together with a C-beta reverse primer. TCRdb passed the multiplex PCR reads through MiXCR, listing each CDR3 protein once. The sample includes approximately 23,000 distinct CDR3 sequences, around 81% seen only once; the top ten take 35%. The CDR3 totals 16 residues. Taking roughly 20-32 mg of unsorted bulk tissue, the authors co-extracted RNA and DNA. Samples came from superior, inferior, lateral poles and tumor centre. The study found over 75% viable tumor cells in every tumor sample.

Input material: liver tumor tissue from sampling region 2. Described subset: tumor region T2, inferior pole. This receptor was taken from a woman in her thirties with primary liver carcinoma and hepatitis B virus infection. The chain uses TRBV21-1 and TRBJ2-2; the table's D call TRBD1 went unverified against the DNA. TRBV21-1 is classified as a pseudogene. The CDR3 loop reads CANSKKDRARIGELFF. The CDR3 DNA reads as TGTGCCAACAGCAAGAAGGACAGGGCCCGCATCGGGGAGCTGTTTTTT.